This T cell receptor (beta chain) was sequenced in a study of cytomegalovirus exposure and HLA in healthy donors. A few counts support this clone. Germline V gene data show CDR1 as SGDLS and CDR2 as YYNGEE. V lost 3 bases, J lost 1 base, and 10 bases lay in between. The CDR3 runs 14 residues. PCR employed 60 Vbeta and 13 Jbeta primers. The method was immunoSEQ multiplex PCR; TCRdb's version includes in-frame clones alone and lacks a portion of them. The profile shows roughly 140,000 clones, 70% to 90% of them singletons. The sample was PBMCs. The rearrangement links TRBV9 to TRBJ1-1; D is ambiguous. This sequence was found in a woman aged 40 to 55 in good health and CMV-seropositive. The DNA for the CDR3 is TGTGCCAGCAGCGCCCAACGGAGGAACACTGAAGCTTTCTTT. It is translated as CASSAQRRNTEAFF.